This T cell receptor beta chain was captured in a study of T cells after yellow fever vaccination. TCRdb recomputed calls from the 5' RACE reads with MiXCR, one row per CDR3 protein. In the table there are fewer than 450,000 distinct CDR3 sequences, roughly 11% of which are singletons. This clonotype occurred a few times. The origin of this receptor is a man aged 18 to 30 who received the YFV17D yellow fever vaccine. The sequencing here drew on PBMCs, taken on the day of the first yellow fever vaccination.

CDR3 in DNA: TGTGCCAGCAGCCCCCGGACAGGGGAATCTGGAGAGCAGTTCTTC. It specifies CASSPRTGESGEQFF. The chain employs TRBV7-2 and TRBJ2-1, with 9 positions matching TRBD1. Per germline, CDR1 SGHTA and CDR2 FQGNSA. The CDR3 loop spans 15 amino acids. Trimming took 5 bases from V and 10 from J; bases not matched to a gene: 12.